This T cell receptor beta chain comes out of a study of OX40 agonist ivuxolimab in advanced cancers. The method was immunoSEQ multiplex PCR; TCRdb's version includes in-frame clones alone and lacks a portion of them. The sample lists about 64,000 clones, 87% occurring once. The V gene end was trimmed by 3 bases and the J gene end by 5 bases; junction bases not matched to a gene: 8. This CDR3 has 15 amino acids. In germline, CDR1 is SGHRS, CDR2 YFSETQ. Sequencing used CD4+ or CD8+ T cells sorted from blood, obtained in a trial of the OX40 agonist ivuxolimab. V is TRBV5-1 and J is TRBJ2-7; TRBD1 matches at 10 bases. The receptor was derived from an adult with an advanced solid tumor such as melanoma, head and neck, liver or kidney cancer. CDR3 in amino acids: CASSSEGQGVDEQYF. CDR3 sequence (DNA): TGCGCCAGCAGCTCAGAAGGACAGGGGGTAGACGAGCAGTACTTC.